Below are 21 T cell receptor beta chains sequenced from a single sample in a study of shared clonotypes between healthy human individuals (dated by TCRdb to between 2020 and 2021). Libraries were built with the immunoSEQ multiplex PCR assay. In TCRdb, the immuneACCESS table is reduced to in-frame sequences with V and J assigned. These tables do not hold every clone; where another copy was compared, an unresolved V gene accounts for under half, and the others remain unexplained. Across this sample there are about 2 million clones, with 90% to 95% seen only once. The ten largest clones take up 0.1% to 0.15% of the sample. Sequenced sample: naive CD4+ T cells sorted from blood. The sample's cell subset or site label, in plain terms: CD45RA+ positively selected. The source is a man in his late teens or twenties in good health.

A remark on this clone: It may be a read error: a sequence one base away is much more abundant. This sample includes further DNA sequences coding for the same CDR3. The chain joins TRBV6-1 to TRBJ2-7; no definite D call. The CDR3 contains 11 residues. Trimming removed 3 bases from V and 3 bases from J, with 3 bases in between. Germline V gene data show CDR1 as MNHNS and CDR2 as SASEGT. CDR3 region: CASSDSYEQYF. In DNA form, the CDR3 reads TGTGCCAGCAGTGATAGCTACGAGCAGTACTTC.

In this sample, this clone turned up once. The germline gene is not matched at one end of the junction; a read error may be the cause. The CDR3 reads CAWSPGQDFKIF. CDR3 DNA: TGTGCCTGGAGTCCTGGACAGGACTTTAAAATTTTC. The chain carries TRBV30 and TRBJ1-2; 7 positions match TRBD1. The length of the CDR3 is 12 residues. Germline V gives CDR1 GTSNPN, CDR2 SVGIG (reference sequence).

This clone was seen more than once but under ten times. CDR3 in amino acids: CASVLRGGGTQYF. CDR3 sequence (DNA): TGTGCTAGTGTCCTCAGAGGAGGGGGTACGCAGTATTTT. V and J are TRBV12-5 and TRBJ2-3, with D perhaps being TRBD1 or TRBD2 (6 bases each). CDR3 length: 13 amino acids. The germline V and J ends were trimmed by 7 bases and 8 bases, with 16 bases remaining between them. Germline values: CDR1 LGHNT, CDR2 FRNRAP.

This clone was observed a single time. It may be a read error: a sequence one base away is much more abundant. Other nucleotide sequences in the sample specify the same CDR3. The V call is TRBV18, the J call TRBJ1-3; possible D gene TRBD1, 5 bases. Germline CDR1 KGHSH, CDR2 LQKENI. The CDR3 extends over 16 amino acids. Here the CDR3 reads CASSPQPGSSGNTIYF. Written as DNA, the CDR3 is TGCGCCAGCTCACCACAACCAGGGAGCTCTGGAAACACCATATATTTT.

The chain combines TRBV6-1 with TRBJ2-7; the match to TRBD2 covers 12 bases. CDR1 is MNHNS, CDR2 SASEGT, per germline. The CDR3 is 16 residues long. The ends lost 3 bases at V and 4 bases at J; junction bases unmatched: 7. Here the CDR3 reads CASSEVPSGGAYEQYF. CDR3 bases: TGTGCCAGCAGTGAGGTCCCTAGCGGGGGGGCTTACGAGCAGTACTTC.

The CDR3 sequence is CASAIPGGPGNTIYF. CDR3 coding DNA: TGTGCCAGTGCCATCCCGGGGGGTCCTGGAAACACCATATATTTT. J is TRBJ1-3 and V is TRBV28; D perhaps matches TRBD1 (5 bases). Germline lookup yields CDR1 MDHEN and CDR2 SYDVKM. The CDR3 is 15 amino acids. The V and J ends lost 9 bases and 2 bases respectively, with 17 bases between them.

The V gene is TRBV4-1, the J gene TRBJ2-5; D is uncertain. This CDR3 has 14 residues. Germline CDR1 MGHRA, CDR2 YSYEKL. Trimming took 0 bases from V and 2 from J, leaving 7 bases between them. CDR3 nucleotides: TGCGCCAGCAGCCAAGATTTATGGCAAGAGACCCAGTACTTC. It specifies CASSQDLWQETQYF.

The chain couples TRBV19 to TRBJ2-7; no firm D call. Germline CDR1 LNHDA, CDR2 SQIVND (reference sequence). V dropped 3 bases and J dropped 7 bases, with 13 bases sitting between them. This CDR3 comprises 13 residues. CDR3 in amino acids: CASSISVGFEQYF. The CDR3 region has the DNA TGTGCCAGTAGTATCTCGGTAGGCTTTGAGCAGTACTTC.

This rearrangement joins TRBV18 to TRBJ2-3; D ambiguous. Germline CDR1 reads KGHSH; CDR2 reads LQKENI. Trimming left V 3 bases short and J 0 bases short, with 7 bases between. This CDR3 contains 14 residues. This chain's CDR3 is CASSPTQSTDTQYF. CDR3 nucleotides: TGTGCCAGCTCACCCACCCAGAGCACAGATACGCAGTATTTT.

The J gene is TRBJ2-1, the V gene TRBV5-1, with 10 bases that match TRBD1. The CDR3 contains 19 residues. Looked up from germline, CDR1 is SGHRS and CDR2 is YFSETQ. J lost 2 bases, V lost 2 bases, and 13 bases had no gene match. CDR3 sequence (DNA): TGCGCCAGCAGCTTACCGGGACAGGGGCCCCTTAGCGCCTACAATGAGCAGTTCTTC. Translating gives CASSLPGQGPLSAYNEQFF.

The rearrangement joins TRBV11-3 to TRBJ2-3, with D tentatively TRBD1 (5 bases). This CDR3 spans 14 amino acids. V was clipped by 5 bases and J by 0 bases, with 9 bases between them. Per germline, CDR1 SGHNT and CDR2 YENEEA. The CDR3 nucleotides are TGTGCCAGCAGCCCTGGGGCTAGCACAGATACGCAGTATTTT. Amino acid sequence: CASSPGASTDTQYF. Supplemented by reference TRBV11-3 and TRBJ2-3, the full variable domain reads EAGVVQSPRYKIIEKKQPVAFWCNPISGHNTLYWYLQNLGQGPELLIRYENEEAVDDSQLPKDRFSAERLKGVDSTLKIQPAELGDSAVYLCASSPGASTDTQYFGPGTRLTVL.

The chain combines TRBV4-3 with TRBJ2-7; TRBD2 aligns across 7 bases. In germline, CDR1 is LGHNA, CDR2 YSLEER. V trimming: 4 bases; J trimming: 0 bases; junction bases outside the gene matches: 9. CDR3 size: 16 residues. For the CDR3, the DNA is TGCGCCAGCAGCCTCGGAGTAGCGGGCCACTCCTACGAGCAGTACTTC. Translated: CASSLGVAGHSYEQYF.

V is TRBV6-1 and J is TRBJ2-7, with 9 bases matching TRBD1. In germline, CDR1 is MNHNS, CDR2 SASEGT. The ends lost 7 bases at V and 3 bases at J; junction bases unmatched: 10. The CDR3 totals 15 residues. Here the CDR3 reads CASTLGDRDLYEQYF. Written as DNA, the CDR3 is TGTGCCAGCACGCTCGGGGACAGGGACCTCTACGAGCAGTACTTC.

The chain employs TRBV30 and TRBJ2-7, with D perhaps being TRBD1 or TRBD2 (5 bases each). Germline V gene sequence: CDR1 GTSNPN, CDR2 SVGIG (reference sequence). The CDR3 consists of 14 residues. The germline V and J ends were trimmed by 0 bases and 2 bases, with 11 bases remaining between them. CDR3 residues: CAWSVGAGPYEQYF. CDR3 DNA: TGTGCCTGGAGTGTAGGGGCGGGCCCCTACGAGCAGTACTTC.

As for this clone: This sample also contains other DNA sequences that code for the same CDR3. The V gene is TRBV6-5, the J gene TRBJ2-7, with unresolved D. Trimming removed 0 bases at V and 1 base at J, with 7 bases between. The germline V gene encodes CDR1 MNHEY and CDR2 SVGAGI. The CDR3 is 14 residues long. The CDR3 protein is CASSYSARSYEQYF. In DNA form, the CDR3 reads TGTGCCAGCAGTTACTCGGCCAGATCCTACGAGCAGTACTTC.

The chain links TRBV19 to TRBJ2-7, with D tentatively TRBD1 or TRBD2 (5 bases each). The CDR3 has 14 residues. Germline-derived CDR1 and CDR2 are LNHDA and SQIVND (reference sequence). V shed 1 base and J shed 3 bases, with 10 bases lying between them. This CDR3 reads CASSIVEGSYEQYF. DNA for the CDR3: TGTGCCAGTAGTATAGTTGAGGGGAGCTACGAGCAGTACTTC.

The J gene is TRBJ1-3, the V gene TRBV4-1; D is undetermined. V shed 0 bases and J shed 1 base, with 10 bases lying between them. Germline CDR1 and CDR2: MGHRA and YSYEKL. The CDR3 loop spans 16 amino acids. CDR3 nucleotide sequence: TGCGCCAGCAGCCAAGAGGCCAGCCCATCTGGAAACACCATATATTTT. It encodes CASSQEASPSGNTIYF.

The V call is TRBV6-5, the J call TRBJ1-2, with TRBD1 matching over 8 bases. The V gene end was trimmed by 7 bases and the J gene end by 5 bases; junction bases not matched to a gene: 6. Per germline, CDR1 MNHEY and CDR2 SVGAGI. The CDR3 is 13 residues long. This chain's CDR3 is CASTPDRGYGYTF. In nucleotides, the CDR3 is TGTGCCAGCACACCCGACAGGGGTTATGGCTACACCTTC.

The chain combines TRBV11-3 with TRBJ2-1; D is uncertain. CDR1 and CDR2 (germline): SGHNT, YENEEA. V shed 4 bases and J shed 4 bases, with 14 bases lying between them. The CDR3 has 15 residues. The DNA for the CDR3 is TGTGCCAGCAGCTCCATGGCGGTCGGTTACAATGAGCAGTTCTTC. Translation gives CASSSMAVGYNEQFF.

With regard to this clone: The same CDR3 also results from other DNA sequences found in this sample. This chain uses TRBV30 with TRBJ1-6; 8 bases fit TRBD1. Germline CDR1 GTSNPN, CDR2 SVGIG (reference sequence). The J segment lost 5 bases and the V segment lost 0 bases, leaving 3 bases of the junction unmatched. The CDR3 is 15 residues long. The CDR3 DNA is TGTGCCTGGAGTGTAAGACAGGGGAATAATTCACCCCTCCACTTT. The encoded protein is CAWSVRQGNNSPLHF.

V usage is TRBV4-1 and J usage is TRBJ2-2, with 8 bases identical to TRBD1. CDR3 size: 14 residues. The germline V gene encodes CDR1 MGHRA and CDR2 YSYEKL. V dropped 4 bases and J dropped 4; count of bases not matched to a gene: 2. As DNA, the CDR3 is TGCGCCAGCAGCCGCGACAGGGGCACCGGGGAGCTGTTTTTT. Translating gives CASSRDRGTGELFF.